This entry features one T cell receptor beta chain sequence. There is no known antigen for this receptor. No clone much larger than this one lies a single base away; base qualities are absent. These data belong to a study of shared clonotypes between healthy human individuals (dated by TCRdb to the early 2020s). Some background on the complete study: A few men and a couple of women, aged 18 to 49 years, made up the cohort. For each donor, CD4 naive and CD4 memory were each run on three plates, CD8 naive on two plates, and CD8 memory on one plate. Blood TCR repertoires of a handful of healthy adults were deeply sequenced to estimate repertoire size and the extent of clonotype sharing between individuals. To increase sequencing depth and limit assay-specific biases, different laboratories used diverse techniques to prepare libraries and sequence TCR repertoires. Each donor's leukapheresis produced roughly between about 0.8 and 10 billion PBMCs.

The CDR3 goes from the cysteine to the phenylalanine over 13 residues. Just the 39-base CDR3 DNA is kept, in frame starting at base 1. The CDR1 and CDR2 encoded by the germline V gene are SNHLY and FYNNEI. The trim is 6 bases for V and 4 bases for J, with a gap of 10 bases between the germline ends. Using the deep immunoSEQ assay, multiplex PCR amplified TCR CDR3 regions from genomic DNA. Genomic DNA extracted from each cell subset was distributed evenly over all wells of several immunoSEQ 96-well plates, and each plate served as one replicate. For sorted subsets, each replicate PCR was loaded with approximately 190 ng genomic DNA, equivalent to some 31,000 T cell genomes. The purified libraries were quantified using a Qubit 3.0 fluorometer, sized with a Bioanalyzer 2100, and then quantified again using the KAPA Library Quantification kit. Every immunoSEQ 96-well plate was sequenced on a dedicated single-read 150-cycle Illumina NextSeq 550 flow cell. As for how the authors treated the data: Because only junctional sequences without quality scores were contained in the immunoSEQ output, filtering matching that applied to full-length reads could not be performed. Sequences were annotated with PyIR, a Python wrapper for IgBLAST v1.9, using IMGT germline references to assign V/J genes and CDR3. Reads with weak V/J assignments (E-value above 1e-6), missing CDR3, stop codons, out-of-frame junctions, or ambiguous translated residues were removed. V3J clonotypes were defined by identical inferred V gene, J gene, and CDR3 amino acid sequence. Percentage overlap between repertoires was computed as shared unique clonotypes divided by the size of the smaller repertoire. Richness of each repertoire was evaluated using RTK rarefaction, the Chao1 estimator, and Recon v2.1 estimates of unobserved clonotypes. Generation probabilities for all TCRbeta clonotypes obtained by the gDNA method from a handful of donors were computed using OLGA. The table was pulled from immuneACCESS by TCRdb, which kept in-frame rearrangements only. Such tables lose some clones; where checked, under half of the loss comes from unresolved V genes, and the rest has no known cause. For V, J and clone size, that table is used; D and trimming come from the DNA. The sample profile shows 600,000 to 700,000 clones; around 73% of them were found once. 1.5% to 2% of the sample is in the top ten clones.

Results and caveats for the whole study, not just this receptor: Naive subsets generally had larger estimated clonotype richness than memory subsets did. Sampling was restricted to blood, and TCR repertoires in tissues likely differ from the TCR repertoires found in blood. Incomplete sequencing was indicated by rarefaction of sorted-subset datasets, despite the large sequencing depth. Pairwise subsampling indicated that sequencing depth was expected to affect the degree of clonotype sharing among donors. Because the study included a small number of donors, the genetic and exposure-history diversity represented was limited. Across a handful of donors, approximately 5% of naive CD4, roughly 3.8% of naive CD8, about 2.3% of memory CD4, and about 0.44% of memory CD8 clonotypes were shared. Compared with non-shared clonotypes, the clonotypes found in all four sorted-subset donors had higher generation probabilities.

Healthy HIV-negative adults with no recently reported acute infections or vaccinations were included as donors. All donors were Caucasian adults living in Nashville, Tennessee, USA. CD4+ T cells were enriched by magnetic negative selection; naive cells were then positively selected on CD45RA, and the negative fraction formed the memory subset. After blood collection by leukapheresis, PBMCs were isolated using Ficoll-Histopaque density gradient centrifugation and then cryopreserved in the vapor phase of liquid nitrogen. Analytical flow cytometry was used to check the purity and quantity of each magnetically sorted T cell population. Genomic DNA was isolated from every sorted fraction and measured by UV absorbance on a Nanodrop 2000c.

This clonotype was obtained from a woman in her twenties or thirties in good health. The source material was memory CD4+ T cells sorted from blood. In the paper's terms, the cell subset or site label means: CD45RA-negative fraction. This chain is built from TRBV2 and TRBJ2-1; D gene: possibly TRBD1, on 5 matching bases. The DNA is as follows: TGTGCCAGCAGCGCCGACAGATACAATGAGCAGTTCTTC. Protein translation: CASSADRYNEQFF.